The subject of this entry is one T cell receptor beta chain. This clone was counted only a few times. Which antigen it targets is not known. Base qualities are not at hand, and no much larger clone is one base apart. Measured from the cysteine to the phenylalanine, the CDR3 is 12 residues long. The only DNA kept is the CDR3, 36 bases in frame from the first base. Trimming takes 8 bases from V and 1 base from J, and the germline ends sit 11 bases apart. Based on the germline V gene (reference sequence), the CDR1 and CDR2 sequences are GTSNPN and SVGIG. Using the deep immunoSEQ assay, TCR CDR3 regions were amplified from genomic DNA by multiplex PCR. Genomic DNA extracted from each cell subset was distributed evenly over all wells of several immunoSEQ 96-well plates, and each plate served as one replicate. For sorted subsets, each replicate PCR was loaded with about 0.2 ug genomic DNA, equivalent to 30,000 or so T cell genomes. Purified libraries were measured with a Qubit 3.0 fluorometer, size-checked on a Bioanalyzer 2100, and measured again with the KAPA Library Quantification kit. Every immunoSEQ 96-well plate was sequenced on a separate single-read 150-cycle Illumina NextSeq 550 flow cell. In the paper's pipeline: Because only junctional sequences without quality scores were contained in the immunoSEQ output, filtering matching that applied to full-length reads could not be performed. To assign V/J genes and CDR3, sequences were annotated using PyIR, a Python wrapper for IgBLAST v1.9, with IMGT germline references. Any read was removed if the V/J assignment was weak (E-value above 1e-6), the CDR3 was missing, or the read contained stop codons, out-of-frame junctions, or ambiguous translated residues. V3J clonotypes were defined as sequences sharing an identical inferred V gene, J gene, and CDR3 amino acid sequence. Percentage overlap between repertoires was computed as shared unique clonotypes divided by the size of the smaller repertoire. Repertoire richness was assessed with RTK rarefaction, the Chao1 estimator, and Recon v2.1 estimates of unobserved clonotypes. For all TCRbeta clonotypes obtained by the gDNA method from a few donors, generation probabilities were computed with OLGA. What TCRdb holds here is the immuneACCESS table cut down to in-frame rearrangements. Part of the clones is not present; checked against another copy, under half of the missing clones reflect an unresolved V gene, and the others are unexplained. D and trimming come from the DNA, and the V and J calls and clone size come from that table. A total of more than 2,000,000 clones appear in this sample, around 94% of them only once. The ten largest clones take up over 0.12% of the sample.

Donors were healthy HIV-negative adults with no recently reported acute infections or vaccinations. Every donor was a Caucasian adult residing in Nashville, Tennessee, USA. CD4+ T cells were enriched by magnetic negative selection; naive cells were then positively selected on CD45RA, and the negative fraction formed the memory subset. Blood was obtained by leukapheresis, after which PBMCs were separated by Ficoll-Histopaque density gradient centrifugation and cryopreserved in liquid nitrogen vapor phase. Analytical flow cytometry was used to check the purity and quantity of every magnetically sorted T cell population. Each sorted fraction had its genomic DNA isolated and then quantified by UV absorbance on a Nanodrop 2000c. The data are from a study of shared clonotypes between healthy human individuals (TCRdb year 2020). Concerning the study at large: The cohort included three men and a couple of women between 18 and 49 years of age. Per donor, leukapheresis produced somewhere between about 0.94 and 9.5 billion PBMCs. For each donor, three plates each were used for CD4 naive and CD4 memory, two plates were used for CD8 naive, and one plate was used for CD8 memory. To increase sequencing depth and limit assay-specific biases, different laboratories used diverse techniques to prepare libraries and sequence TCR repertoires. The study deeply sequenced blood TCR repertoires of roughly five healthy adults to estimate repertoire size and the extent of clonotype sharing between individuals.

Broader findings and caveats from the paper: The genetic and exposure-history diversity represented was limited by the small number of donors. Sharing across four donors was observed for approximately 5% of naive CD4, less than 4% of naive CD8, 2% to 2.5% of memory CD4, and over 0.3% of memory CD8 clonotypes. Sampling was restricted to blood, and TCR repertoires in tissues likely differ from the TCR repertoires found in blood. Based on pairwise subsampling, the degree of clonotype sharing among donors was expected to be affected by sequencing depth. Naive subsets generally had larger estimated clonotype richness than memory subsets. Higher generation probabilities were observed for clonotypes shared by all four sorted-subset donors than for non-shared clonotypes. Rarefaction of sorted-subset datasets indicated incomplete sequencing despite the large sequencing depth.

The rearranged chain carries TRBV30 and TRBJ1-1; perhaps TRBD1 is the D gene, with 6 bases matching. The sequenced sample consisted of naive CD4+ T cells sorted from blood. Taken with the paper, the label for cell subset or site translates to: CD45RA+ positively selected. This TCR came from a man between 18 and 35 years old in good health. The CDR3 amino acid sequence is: CAGGRQNTEAFF. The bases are TGTGCCGGGGGGCGGCAGAACACTGAAGCTTTCTTT. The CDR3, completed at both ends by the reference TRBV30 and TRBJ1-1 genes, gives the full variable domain SQTIHQWPATLVQPVGSPLSLECTVEGTSNPNLYWYRQAAGRGLQLLFYSVGIGQISSEVPQNLSASRPQDRQFILSSKKLLLSDSGFYLCAGGRQNTEAFFGQGTRLTVV.